Shown below are 17 T cell receptor beta chains from a single sample sequenced in a study of tumor and adjacent non-tumor tissue in lung cancer. The template was RNA from unsorted bulk tissue. More than 3 cm separated this lung sample from the edge of the tumor. A modified ARM-PCR protocol with three rounds of nested PCR amplified TCRbeta. MiXCR was run by TCRdb on the multiplex PCR reads, yielding one entry per CDR3 protein. The table lists 70,000 to 90,000 distinct CDR3 sequences, around 65% of them singletons. Sequencing was performed on distant non-tumor lung tissue. Receptors originate from a woman between 50 and 59 years old with non-small cell lung cancer.

With regard to this clonotype: Germline is not matched at one junction end, which may reflect a read error. This chain links TRBV12-3 or TRBV12-4 with TRBJ2-7; D ambiguous. The CDR3 consists of 13 residues. CDR3 DNA sequence: TGTACCAGCAGTTGCGACGGAAACTACGAGCAGTACTTC. The encoded protein is CTSSCDGNYEQYF.

Concerning this clonotype: A read error may explain this, as a much larger clone is one base away. This rearrangement joins TRBV28 to TRBJ2-1; no reliable D call. This CDR3 is built from 11 residues. V was trimmed by 5 bases and J by 10 bases, leaving 9 bases between them. Germline V lookup: CDR1 MDHEN, CDR2 SYDVKM. Here the CDR3 DNA reads TGTGCCAGCAGTCTGCAGAGGGAGCAGTTCTTC. This encodes CASSLQREQFF.

In this sample, this clonotype turned up many times. The chain recombines TRBV10-3 with TRBJ2-7; D is unresolved. V was cut by 0 bases and J by 1 base, with 7 bases left in between. The germline V gene encodes CDR1 ENHRY and CDR2 SYGVKD. The CDR3 runs 14 residues. The CDR3, as DNA: TGTGCCATCAGTGAGTCGGCGTCGTCCTACGAGCAGTACTTC. It translates to CAISESASSYEQYF.

This clonotype has at least ten counts. The gene calls are TRBV12-3 or TRBV12-4 and TRBJ1-5; D is unclear. V shed 2 bases and J shed 0 bases, with 8 bases lying between them. The CDR3 totals 15 residues. CDR3 residues: CASSLHGNSNQPQHF. DNA for the CDR3: TGTGCCAGCAGTTTACATGGTAATAGCAATCAGCCCCAGCATTTT.

Concerning this clonotype itself: Being one base from a much bigger clone, this may be a read error. The chain is built from TRBV6-1 and TRBJ2-7; D ambiguous. Germline V gene sequence: CDR1 MNHNS, CDR2 SASEGT. The CDR3 is 10 residues long. This chain's CDR3 is CANSDHEQYF. CDR3 nucleotides: TGTGCCAACAGTGATCACGAGCAGTACTTC.

To note about this clonotype: One end of the junction fails to match germline, which may point to a read error. The rearrangement links TRBV13 to TRBJ2-1; tentative D call: TRBD2 (8 bases). The CDR3 totals 16 residues. Germline CDR1 PRHDT, CDR2 FYEKMQ (reference sequence). CDR3 residues: CVSSRGTSGMGNEQFF. The CDR3 DNA sequence: TGTGTCAGCAGCAGGGGGACTAGTGGGATGGGCAATGAGCAGTTCTTC.

The table lists this clonotype with a few counts. Given a much more abundant clone one base away, this may be a read error. The chain uses TRBV6-1 and TRBJ2-1, with 11 bases identical to TRBD1. The germline V gene has CDR1 MNHNS and CDR2 SASEGT. The CDR3 consists of 12 residues. The CDR3 loop reads CLGQGAYNEQFF. Here the CDR3 DNA reads TGCCTCGGACAGGGGGCATACAATGAGCAGTTCTTC.

This clonotype is a singleton in its sample. At one of its ends the junction is not consistent with the germline gene, which may arise from a read error. V is TRBV6-1 and J is TRBJ2-1; D perhaps matches TRBD2 (6 bases). The CDR3 spans 13 residues. Per the germline V gene, CDR1 is MNHNS and CDR2 is SASEGT. CDR3: CASTRPGRNEQFF. CDR3 in DNA: TGTGCGAGCACCCGACCGGGGAGGAATGAGCAGTTCTTC.

Ten or more counts support this clonotype. The V call is TRBV12-3 or TRBV12-4, the J call TRBJ1-4; D remains ambiguous. This CDR3 is built from 12 residues. The ends were cut back, 5 bases at V and 3 bases at J, with 4 bases in the middle. The CDR3 nucleotides are TGTGCCAGCAGTCCGTCTAATGAAAAACTGTTTTTT. Its protein is CASSPSNEKLFF.

Details on this clonotype: The CDR3 does not end in the conserved phenylalanine or tryptophan, so this is likely a read error. The V gene is TRBV20-1, the J gene TRBJ1-1; TRBD1 matches 7 bases. CDR3 length equals 13 residues. In germline, CDR1 is DFQATT, CDR2 SNEGSKA (reference sequence). The CDR3 sequence is CIASTGRDTEAFY. The CDR3 DNA sequence: TGCATTGCTTCGACAGGGAGGGACACTGAAGCTTTCTAT.

This clonotype has a handful of counts. Since a much larger clone is just one base distant, this may be a read error. This sequence joins TRBV29-1 and TRBJ1-1, with D possibly matching TRBD1 (5 bases). This CDR3 region has 12 residues. Germline V gives CDR1 SQVTM, CDR2 ANQGSEA. CDR3 nucleotides: TGCAGCGTTGGACAGATGAACGCTGAAGCTTTCTTT. Translated, it gives CSVGQMNAEAFF. Supplemented by reference TRBV29-1 and TRBJ1-1, the full variable domain reads SAVISQKPSRDICQRGTSLTIQCQVDSQVTMMFWYRQQPGQSLTLIATANQGSEATYESGFVIDKFPISRPNLTFSTLTVSNMSPEDSSIYLCSVGQMNAEAFFGQGTRLTVV.

Comment on this clonotype: A much larger clone differs by one base, so this may be a read error. The chain recombines TRBV6-2 or TRBV6-3 with TRBJ2-6; D not certain. The length of the CDR3 is 17 residues. Germline assignment: CDR1 MNHEY and CDR2 SVGEGT. V lost 11 bases to trimming and J lost 0 bases, with 20 bases between them. The CDR3 is CACTPNRGLSGANVLTF. The CDR3 DNA reads TGTGCCTGCACCCCCAATCGAGGTCTCTCTGGGGCCAACGTCCTGACTTTC.

This chain uses TRBV12-3 or TRBV12-4 with TRBJ2-5; TRBD1 might be the D (5 bases). The tail of the sequence fits TRBJ2-7 better, so the J call may be wrong. The CDR3 has 14 residues. The CDR3: CASSLGLPHYEQYF. The DNA for the CDR3 is TGTGCCAGCAGTTTGGGGCTGCCCCACTACGAGCAGTACTTC.

Regarding this clonotype: In this CDR3 the conserved last residue, phenylalanine or tryptophan, is missing, so a read error is likely. The rearrangement joins TRBV6-2 or TRBV6-3 to TRBJ2-1; TRBD1 is a possible D gene (6 bases). CDR1 and CDR2 (germline): MNHEY, SVGEGT. Trimming shortened V by 6 bases and J by 4 bases, and 16 bases separated the two germline ends. The CDR3 covers 15 residues. CDR3 amino acids: CASSREGVGYNEQFS. The CDR3 DNA reads as TGTGCCAGCAGCCGAGAGGGGGTCGGGTACAATGAGCAGTTCTCC.

This clonotype is large (0.1 to 1%) within its sample. This rearrangement joins TRBV11-2 to TRBJ2-7; weak D call: TRBD2 (6 bases). V lost 1 base and J 2 bases, leaving 18 bases between the germline ends. Germline values: CDR1 SGHAT, CDR2 FQNNGV. This CDR3 is 17 amino acids long. In nucleotides, the CDR3 is TGTGCCAGCAGCTTAGCCGCGGGACGCACGGGGCCCTACGAGCAGTACTTC. This encodes CASSLAAGRTGPYEQYF.

On this clonotype itself: The CDR3 end shows no conserved phenylalanine or tryptophan, and so a read error is likely. The DNA is omitted, as the CDR3 cannot be located on it reliably, and the CDR3 follows TCRdb's listing. This chain links TRBV11-2 with TRBJ2-1; the DNA was not used to check the table's D call, TRBD2. Termini included, the CDR3 measures 16 amino acids. Germline CDR1 is SGHAT and CDR2 is FQNNGV. The chain's CDR3 is CASSRMTLAGDNERFL.

With regard to this clonotype: One junction end disagrees with the germline gene, perhaps due to a read error. V is TRBV6-1 and J is TRBJ2-7, with D unresolved. The germline gives CDR1 MNHNS, CDR2 SASEGT. The length of the CDR3 is 13 residues. DNA of the CDR3: TGTGCCACCAGTGAACTGGCAAACTACGAACAGTACTTC. Translation: CATSELANYEQYF.